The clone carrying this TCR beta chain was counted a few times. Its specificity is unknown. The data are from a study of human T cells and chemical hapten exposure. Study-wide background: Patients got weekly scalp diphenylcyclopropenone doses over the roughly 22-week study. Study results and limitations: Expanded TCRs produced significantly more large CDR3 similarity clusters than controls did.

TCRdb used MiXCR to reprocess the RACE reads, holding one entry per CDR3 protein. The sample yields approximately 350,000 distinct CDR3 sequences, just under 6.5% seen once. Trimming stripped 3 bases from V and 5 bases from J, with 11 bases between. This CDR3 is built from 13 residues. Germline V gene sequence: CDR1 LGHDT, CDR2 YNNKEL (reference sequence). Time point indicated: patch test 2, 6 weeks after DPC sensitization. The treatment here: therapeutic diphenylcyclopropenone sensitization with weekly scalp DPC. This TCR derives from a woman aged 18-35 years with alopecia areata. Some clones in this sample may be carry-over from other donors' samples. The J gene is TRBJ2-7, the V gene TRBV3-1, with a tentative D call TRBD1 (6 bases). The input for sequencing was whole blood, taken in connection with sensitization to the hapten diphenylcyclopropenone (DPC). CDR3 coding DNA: TGTGCCAGCAGCCACGCCCACAGGGACGAGCAGTACTTC. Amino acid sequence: CASSHAHRDEQYF.